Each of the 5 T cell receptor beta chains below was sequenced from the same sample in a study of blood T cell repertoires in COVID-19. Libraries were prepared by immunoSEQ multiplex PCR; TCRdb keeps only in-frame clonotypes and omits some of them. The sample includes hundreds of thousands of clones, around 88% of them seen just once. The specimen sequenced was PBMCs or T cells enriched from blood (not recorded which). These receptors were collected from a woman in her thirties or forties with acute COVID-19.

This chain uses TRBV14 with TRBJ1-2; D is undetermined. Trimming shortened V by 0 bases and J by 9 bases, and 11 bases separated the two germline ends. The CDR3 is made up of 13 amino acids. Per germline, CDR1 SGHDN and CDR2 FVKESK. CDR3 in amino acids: CASSQDPGYRYTF. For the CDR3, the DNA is TGTGCCAGCAGCCAAGATCCCGGGTATCGCTACACCTTC. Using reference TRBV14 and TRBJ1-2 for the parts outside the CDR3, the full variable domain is EAGVTQFPSHSVIEKGQTVTLRCDPISGHDNLYWYRRVMGKEIKFLLHFVKESKQDESGMPNNRFLAERTGGTYSTLKVQPAELEDSGVYFCASSQDPGYRYTFGSGTRLTVV.

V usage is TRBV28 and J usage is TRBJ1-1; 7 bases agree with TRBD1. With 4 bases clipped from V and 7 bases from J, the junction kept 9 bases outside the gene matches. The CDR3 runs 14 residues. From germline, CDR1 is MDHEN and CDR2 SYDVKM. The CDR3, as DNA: TGTGCCAGCAGTTGGGACAGTGAGGGAGGTGAAGCTTTCTTT. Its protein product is CASSWDSEGGEAFF.

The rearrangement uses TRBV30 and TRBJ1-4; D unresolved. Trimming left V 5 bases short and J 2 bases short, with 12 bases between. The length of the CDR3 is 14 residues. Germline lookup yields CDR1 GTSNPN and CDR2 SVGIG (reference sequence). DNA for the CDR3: TGTGCCTGGGCCTTTTCGGGTACTAATGAAAAACTGTTTTTT. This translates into CAWAFSGTNEKLFF.

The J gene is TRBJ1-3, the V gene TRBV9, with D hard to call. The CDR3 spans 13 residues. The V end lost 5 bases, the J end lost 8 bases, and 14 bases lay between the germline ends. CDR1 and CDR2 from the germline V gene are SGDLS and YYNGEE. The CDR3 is CASSTPGLDTIYF. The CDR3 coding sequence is TGTGCCAGCAGTACGCCGGGTCTAGACACCATATATTTT.

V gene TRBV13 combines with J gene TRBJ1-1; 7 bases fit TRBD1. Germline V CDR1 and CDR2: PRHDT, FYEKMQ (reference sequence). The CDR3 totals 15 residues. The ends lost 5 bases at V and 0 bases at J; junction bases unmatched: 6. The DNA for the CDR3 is TGTGCCAGCAGCCCCAGGGGGAGTATGAACACTGAAGCTTTCTTT. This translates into CASSPRGSMNTEAFF.